A single sample gave rise to the 22 T cell receptor beta chains below, sequenced in a study of cytomegalovirus exposure and HLA in healthy donors. PCR was performed using 60 Vbeta and 13 Jbeta primers. Data came from immunoSEQ multiplex PCR; TCRdb stores just in-frame clones and leaves some out. The table has roughly 160,000 clones, roughly 85% seen once. Sequencing was performed on PBMCs. The receptors shown here come from a man younger than 35 in good health and CMV-seropositive.

The rearrangement uses TRBV27 and TRBJ2-1; 8 bases line up with TRBD1. Looked up from germline, CDR1 is MNHEY and CDR2 is SMNVEV (reference sequence). CDR3 length: 16 amino acids. Trimming cost V 5 bases and J 0 bases; bases outside gene matches: 6. The CDR3 sequence: CASSASQGDSYNEQFF. CDR3 bases: TGTGCCAGCAGTGCCTCACAGGGGGACTCCTACAATGAGCAGTTCTTC.

V is TRBV5-5 and J is TRBJ2-7; 8 positions match TRBD1. The CDR3 is 14 amino acids. V lost 1 base, J lost 4 bases, and 4 bases stayed unmatched. The germline CDR1 and CDR2 sequences are SGHKS and YYEKEE (reference sequence). The CDR3 DNA is TGTGCCAGCAGCTTGCAGGGGGCGGGATACGAGCAGTACTTC. As protein: CASSLQGAGYEQYF.

The rearrangement joins TRBV19 to TRBJ1-2; D unclear. CDR1 is LNHDA, CDR2 SQIVND, per germline (reference sequence). Trimming cost V 4 bases and J 7 bases, with 13 bases left between them. This CDR3 is 13 amino acids long. The CDR3 protein is CASSRQPSGGYTF. CDR3 nucleotide sequence: TGTGCCAGTAGTAGGCAGCCTAGCGGTGGCTACACCTTC.

V usage is TRBV7-9 and J usage is TRBJ2-3; 7 positions agree with TRBD1. This CDR3 region has 15 residues. Germline assignment: CDR1 SEHNR and CDR2 FQNEAQ (reference sequence). V lost 5 bases and J lost 6; bases outside the gene matches: 11. This chain's CDR3 is CASSTGTAPPDTQYF. For the CDR3, the DNA is TGTGCCAGCAGCACGGGGACAGCTCCTCCCGATACGCAGTATTTT.

V usage is TRBV18 and J usage is TRBJ1-6, with TRBD1 matching over 8 bases. J lost 0 bases, V lost 3 bases, and 4 bases had no gene match. The germline V gene has CDR1 KGHSH and CDR2 LQKENI. The CDR3 consists of 17 residues. The CDR3 reads CASSPLDRGSYNSPLHF. CDR3 DNA: TGTGCCAGCTCACCCCTAGACAGGGGCTCCTATAATTCACCCCTCCACTTT. Combining the CDR3 with reference TRBV18 and TRBJ1-6 gives the whole variable domain NAGVMQNPRHLVRRRGQEARLRCSPMKGHSHVYWYRQLPEEGLKFMVYLQKENIIDESGMPKERFSAEFPKEGPSILRIQQVVRGDSAAYFCASSPLDRGSYNSPLHFGNGTRLTVT.

The chain joins TRBV4-1 to TRBJ1-1; D not resolved. CDR3 length: 17 amino acids. Per the germline V gene, CDR1 is MGHRA and CDR2 is YSYEKL. With 4 bases removed from V and 1 base from J, the gap between germline ends came to 19 bases. CDR3 nucleotide sequence: TGCGCCAGCAGCCCTTTTTTTGACATGCGAAGGAACACTGAAGCTTTCTTT. Its translation is CASSPFFDMRRNTEAFF.

V usage is TRBV9 and J usage is TRBJ2-7, with 10 bases lining up with TRBD2. This CDR3 has 15 residues. With V trimmed by 0 bases and J by 5 bases, 5 bases remained unmatched. Germline loops: CDR1 SGDLS, CDR2 YYNGEE. The CDR3 coding sequence is TGTGCCAGCAGCGTAGAAGCTAGCGGGGGCCACGAGCAGTACTTC. Protein: CASSVEASGGHEQYF.

The genes are TRBV7-2 and TRBJ1-4; D gene uncertain. This CDR3 comprises 14 residues. Trimming shortened V by 1 base and J by 3 bases, and 6 bases separated the two germline ends. Germline V gene sequence: CDR1 SGHTA, CDR2 FQGNSA. The DNA for the CDR3 is TGTGCCAGCAGCTTAGGAGGGCCTAATGAAAAACTGTTTTTT. It yields the protein CASSLGGPNEKLFF.

The chain is built from TRBV2 and TRBJ2-3; D gene ambiguous. This CDR3 has 16 residues. Germline V gene sequence: CDR1 SNHLY, CDR2 FYNNEI. The V gene lost 7 bases and the J gene lost 0 bases, with 17 bases spanning the gap. The DNA for the CDR3 is TGTGCCAGCATACTATCCCGGATACCTAGCACAGATACGCAGTATTTT. Its translation: CASILSRIPSTDTQYF.

This chain connects TRBV27 to TRBJ2-3, with a weak D call TRBD2 (7 bases). Germline V CDR1 and CDR2: MNHEY, SMNVEV (reference sequence). The CDR3 consists of 15 residues. V dropped 4 bases and J dropped 2 bases, with 13 bases sitting between them. CDR3 region: CASSSAGDYTDTQYF. CDR3 coding DNA: TGTGCCAGCAGTTCCGCAGGGGACTACACAGATACGCAGTATTTT.

V usage is TRBV9 and J usage is TRBJ1-4; no definite D call. V was pared by 0 bases and J by 2 bases, with 8 bases between. Per the germline V gene, CDR1 is SGDLS and CDR2 is YYNGEE. The CDR3 spans 15 residues. CDR3 sequence (DNA): TGTGCCAGCAGCGTAGCGGTATCTACTAATGAAAAACTGTTTTTT. It translates to CASSVAVSTNEKLFF.

This clone came up a few times. The gene calls are TRBV9 and TRBJ2-6, with 8 nucleotides matching TRBD1. This CDR3 comprises 19 residues. Germline V gene data show CDR1 as SGDLS and CDR2 as YYNGEE. V shed 3 bases and J 3 bases; nucleotides not matched to a gene: 14. CDR3 residues: CASSAPWGGQGGGANVLTF. The DNA of the CDR3 is TGTGCCAGCAGCGCACCCTGGGGAGGACAGGGAGGTGGGGCCAACGTCCTGACTTTC.

The chain joins TRBV18 to TRBJ1-1, with no clear D. V was pared by 4 bases and J by 2 bases, with 20 bases between. This CDR3 is 17 amino acids long. Germline assignment: CDR1 KGHSH and CDR2 LQKENI. CDR3 sequence: CASSLKLAKTPNTEAFF. The DNA of the CDR3 is TGTGCCAGCTCACTTAAGTTGGCCAAGACACCAAACACTGAAGCTTTCTTT.

V gene TRBV7-2 combines with J gene TRBJ1-2; weak D call: TRBD1 (5 bases). CDR1 and CDR2 from the germline V gene are SGHTA and FQGNSA. The CDR3 spans 16 residues. The germline V and J ends were trimmed by 5 bases and 2 bases, with 18 bases remaining between them. The CDR3 sequence is CASSPKSTDPNYGYTF. CDR3 nucleotides: TGTGCCAGCAGCCCGAAGTCGACAGACCCAAACTATGGCTACACCTTC.

V is TRBV20-1 and J is TRBJ1-1; no definite D call. CDR3 length equals 11 residues. V was cut by 3 bases and J by 6 bases, with 8 bases left in between. Germline V gives CDR1 DFQATT, CDR2 SNEGSKA (reference sequence). CDR3 amino acids: CSARRAPEAFF. CDR3 sequence (DNA): TGCAGTGCTAGGAGAGCCCCTGAAGCTTTCTTT.

The rearrangement uses TRBV18 and TRBJ1-6, with 9 bases matching TRBD1. The CDR3 is 15 amino acids. Per germline, CDR1 KGHSH and CDR2 LQKENI. With V trimmed by 3 bases and J by 9 bases, 6 bases remained unmatched. CDR3 sequence (DNA): TGTGCCAGCTCACCTGCCGGGACAGGGCTTTCACCCCTCCACTTT. Protein: CASSPAGTGLSPLHF.

The rearrangement uses TRBV4-3 and TRBJ2-2, with D perhaps matching TRBD1 (6 bases). Trimming cost V 0 bases and J 0 bases, with 14 bases left between them. CDR1 and CDR2 from the germline V gene are LGHNA and YSLEER. This CDR3 is 18 amino acids long. The CDR3 protein is CASSQDLLGDTNTGELFF. DNA for the CDR3: TGCGCCAGCAGCCAAGATCTCCTGGGGGACACGAACACCGGGGAGCTGTTTTTT.

V gene TRBV19 combines with J gene TRBJ1-2; 8 bases match TRBD1. The CDR3 has 16 residues. CDR1 and CDR2 (germline): LNHDA, SQIVND (reference sequence). The ends lost 0 bases at V and 2 bases at J; junction bases unmatched: 5. The CDR3 reads CASSIDPTGENYGYTF. The CDR3 DNA reads as TGTGCCAGTAGTATAGACCCGACAGGGGAGAACTATGGCTACACCTTC. The full variable domain, its missing parts supplied by reference TRBV19 and TRBJ1-2, is DGGITQSPKYLFRKEGQNVTLSCEQNLNHDAMYWYRQDPGQGLRLIYYSQIVNDFQKGDIAEGYSVSREKKESFPLTVTSAQKNPTAFYLCASSIDPTGENYGYTFGSGTRLTVV.

The rearrangement joins TRBV5-6 to TRBJ2-6; 11 nucleotides align to TRBD1. Germline loops: CDR1 SGHDT, CDR2 YYEEEE. The CDR3 totals 19 residues. Trimming took 6 bases from V and 1 from J; bases not matched to a gene: 12. The CDR3 loop is CASTRVRDRGKSGANVLTF. Written as DNA, the CDR3 is TGTGCCAGCACCCGGGTCCGGGACAGGGGGAAGTCTGGGGCCAACGTCCTGACTTTC. The whole variable domain, filled in from reference TRBV5-6 and TRBJ2-6, reads DAGVTQSPTHLIKTRGQQVTLRCSPKSGHDTVSWYQQALGQGPQFIFQYYEEEERQRGNFPDRFSGHQFPNYSSELNVNALLLGDSALYLCASTRVRDRGKSGANVLTFGAGSRLTVL.

V is TRBV4-1 and J is TRBJ2-5, with D maybe TRBD1 (5 bases). CDR3 size: 15 residues. Germline V lookup: CDR1 MGHRA, CDR2 YSYEKL. Trimming took 4 bases from V and 1 from J, leaving 13 bases between them. The CDR3 reads CASSPDQTAQETQYF. The CDR3 region has the DNA TGCGCCAGCAGCCCAGACCAGACAGCCCAAGAGACCCAGTACTTC.

This clone was recorded a few times. This chain links TRBV30 with TRBJ1-6, with 8 bases that match TRBD1. The CDR3 length is 15 residues. The germline V gene encodes CDR1 GTSNPN and CDR2 SVGIG (reference sequence). V dropped 3 bases and J dropped 9; count of bases not matched to a gene: 10. CDR3 sequence: CAWSGQGARVSPLHF. The CDR3 DNA follows: TGTGCCTGGAGCGGGCAGGGGGCTAGGGTTTCACCCCTCCACTTT.

The chain carries TRBV7-3 and TRBJ1-5; the D gene is possibly TRBD1 (6 bases). The CDR3 sequence is 17 residues long. V was cut by 5 bases and J by 0 bases, with 17 bases left in between. Germline CDR1 and CDR2: SGHTA and FQGTGA. The CDR3 DNA follows: TGTGCCAGCAGCCTGAGGACAGCACAACATAGCAATCAGCCCCAGCATTTT. It yields the protein CASSLRTAQHSNQPQHF. Full variable domain (rest looked up from reference TRBV7-3 and TRBJ1-5): GAGVSQTPSNKVTEKGKYVELRCDPISGHTALYWYRQSLGQGPEFLIYFQGTGAADDSGLPNDRFFAVRPEGSVSTLKIQRTERGDSAVYLCASSLRTAQHSNQPQHFGDGTRLSIL.